Following are 30 T cell receptor beta chains from one sample sequenced in a study of blood T cell repertoires in COVID-19. Some clones are missing from TCRdb's copy, which holds only in-frame ones; the method was immunoSEQ multiplex PCR. The data contain roughly 330,000 clones, about nine tenths of them seen just once; the ten biggest clones take up approximately 9.9%. Source material: peripheral blood. Source of these receptors: a man in his thirties or forties with COVID-19, enrolled during active disease.

This chain joins TRBV28 and TRBJ2-2; D unresolved. Looked up from germline, CDR1 is MDHEN and CDR2 is SYDVKM. This CDR3 has 15 amino acids. The V end was cut by 5 bases, the J end by 0 bases, with 10 bases between. The CDR3 is CASSPPGANTGELFF. The CDR3 DNA reads as TGTGCCAGCAGTCCCCCCGGTGCGAACACCGGGGAGCTGTTTTTT. Full variable domain (rest looked up from reference TRBV28 and TRBJ2-2): DVKVTQSSRYLVKRTGEKVFLECVQDMDHENMFWYRQDPGLGLRLIYFSYDVKMKEKGDIPEGYSVSREKKERFSLILESASTNQTSMYLCASSPPGANTGELFFGEGSRLTVL.

This chain uses TRBV18 with TRBJ1-2; 7 bases are shared with TRBD1. Germline CDR1 KGHSH, CDR2 LQKENI. The CDR3 runs 14 residues. The ends lost 6 bases at V and 4 bases at J; junction bases unmatched: 8. The CDR3 loop is CASSSDRAGYGYTF. The CDR3 coding sequence is TGTGCCAGCTCCTCAGACAGGGCCGGCTATGGCTACACCTTC.

The CDR3 DNA reads TGTGCCAGCAGCTTAGGAGGAAATACGCAGTATTTT. Its translation: CASSLGGNTQYF. The J gene is TRBJ2-3, the V gene TRBV7-9; no clear D gene. Per the germline V gene, CDR1 is SEHNR and CDR2 is FQNEAQ (reference sequence). The CDR3 totals 12 residues. Between the trimmed V and J ends, which lost 1 base and 7 bases, there was a span of 6 bases.

This rearrangement joins TRBV6-1 to TRBJ1-4; D is unresolved. Looked up from germline, CDR1 is MNHNS and CDR2 is SASEGT. This CDR3 region has 12 residues. V shed 2 bases and J shed 4 bases, with 2 bases lying between them. CDR3 DNA: TGTGCCAGCAGTGAACATAATGAAAAACTGTTTTTT. This translates into CASSEHNEKLFF.

This clone was seen more than once but under ten times. The gene calls are TRBV5-1 and TRBJ1-3; D may be TRBD1 (6 bases). V shed 6 bases and J shed 1 base, with 11 bases lying between them. The V gene's germline CDR1 is SGHRS and CDR2 YFSETQ. The CDR3 totals 14 residues. The CDR3 coding sequence is TGCGCCAGCACCACAGGGATATCTGGAAACACCATATATTTT. Its protein product is CASTTGISGNTIYF.

This chain joins TRBV27 and TRBJ1-1, with a possible D match to TRBD1 (6 bases). CDR3 size: 14 residues. Trimming left V 6 bases short and J 5 bases short, with 16 bases between. From germline, CDR1 is MNHEY and CDR2 SMNVEV (reference sequence). CDR3 DNA: TGTGCCAGCAGGGAGGGGGGGGCGGGGACTGAAGCTTTCTTT. It codes for CASREGGAGTEAFF.

This chain joins TRBV2 and TRBJ1-2; 10 positions agree with TRBD1. CDR3 length equals 18 residues. V lost 0 bases to trimming and J lost 5 bases; unmatched junction nucleotides: 12. Germline V gene sequence: CDR1 SNHLY, CDR2 FYNNEI. CDR3 protein: CASSEALSTGGDIYGYTF. CDR3 DNA: TGTGCCAGCAGTGAAGCGCTTTCGACAGGGGGCGATATTTATGGCTACACCTTC.

The J gene is TRBJ2-1, the V gene TRBV18; tentatively, D is TRBD2 (6 bases). The ends were cut back, 3 bases at V and 6 bases at J, with 18 bases in the middle. CDR3 length: 16 amino acids. Germline V lookup: CDR1 KGHSH, CDR2 LQKENI. The CDR3 loop reads CASSPPGGFPFNEQFF. CDR3 nucleotide sequence: TGTGCCAGCTCACCCCCCGGAGGGTTTCCCTTCAATGAGCAGTTCTTC.

The chain combines TRBV5-1 with TRBJ2-5; 7 bases line up with TRBD1. CDR1 and CDR2 (germline): SGHRS, YFSETQ. This CDR3 has 15 residues. Trimming removed 4 bases from V and 2 bases from J; junction bases left unmatched: 8. As DNA, the CDR3 is TGCGCCAGCAGCCTAATGGGACAGCTTCAAGAGACCCAGTACTTC. It is translated as CASSLMGQLQETQYF.

J is TRBJ1-2 and V is TRBV7-2; D ambiguous. The CDR3 sequence is 15 residues long. Germline assignment: CDR1 SGHTA and CDR2 FQGNSA. V was trimmed by 3 bases and J by 4 bases, leaving 15 bases between them. The CDR3 DNA follows: TGTGCCAGCAGCTTCCTCGCTGACAAGACCTATGGCTACACCTTC. Its translation: CASSFLADKTYGYTF.

V usage is TRBV5-4 and J usage is TRBJ2-1, with 14 bases that match TRBD2. J lost 3 bases, V lost 4 bases, and 6 bases had no gene match. Germline values: CDR1 SGHNT, CDR2 YYREEE (reference sequence). The CDR3 sequence is 17 residues long. CDR3 sequence: CASSGGTSGGYYNEQFF. The CDR3 DNA reads TGTGCCAGCAGCGGCGGGACTAGCGGGGGCTACTACAATGAGCAGTTCTTC. The full variable domain, its missing parts supplied by reference TRBV5-4 and TRBJ2-1, is ETGVTQSPTHLIKTRGQQVTLRCSSQSGHNTVSWYQQALGQGPQFIFQYYREEENGRGNFPPRFSGLQFPNYSSELNVNALELDDSALYLCASSGGTSGGYYNEQFFGPGTRLTVL.

The rearrangement joins TRBV9 to TRBJ1-4; D is unresolved. The V gene lost 0 bases and the J gene lost 0 bases, with 3 bases spanning the gap. This CDR3 has 14 residues. Germline CDR1 SGDLS, CDR2 YYNGEE. CDR3 amino acids: CASSVGATNEKLFF. The CDR3 nucleotides are TGTGCCAGCAGCGTAGGCGCAACTAATGAAAAACTGTTTTTT.

The chain uses TRBV3-1 (or the pseudogene TRBV3-2) and TRBJ2-4; TRBD1 matches 8 bases. V lost 4 bases, J lost 7 bases, and 9 bases stayed unmatched. The CDR3 totals 15 residues. Germline V gene sequence: CDR1 LGHDT, CDR2 YNNKEL (reference sequence). The CDR3 is CASSPGGGRGNIQYF. For the CDR3, the DNA is TGTGCCAGCAGCCCAGGGGGCGGTAGGGGGAACATTCAGTACTTC.

The V gene is TRBV28, the J gene TRBJ2-7; 10 bases fit TRBD2. Germline V gene lookup returns CDR1 MDHEN and CDR2 SYDVKM. After removal of 10 bases from V and 3 bases from J, the junction contained 9 bases not matched to a gene. The CDR3 covers 14 residues. This chain's CDR3 is CATPVLAGGYEQYF. In DNA form, the CDR3 reads TGTGCCACCCCCGTATTAGCGGGAGGCTACGAGCAGTACTTC.

V and J are TRBV6-6 and TRBJ1-2; 7 positions match TRBD1. Losses at the gene ends were 5 bases for V and 2 bases for J; bases not matched to a gene: 2. CDR1 and CDR2 (germline): MNHNY, SVGAGI (reference sequence). This CDR3 comprises 13 residues. In nucleotides, the CDR3 is TGTGCCAGCAGTCCGGGACAGAACTATGGCTACACCTTC. It encodes CASSPGQNYGYTF.

The table lists this clone with a count of one. The chain combines TRBV28 with TRBJ1-6; possible D gene TRBD1, 5 bases. This CDR3 is built from 15 residues. Between the trimmed V and J ends, which lost 3 bases and 9 bases, there was a span of 15 bases. The germline V gene encodes CDR1 MDHEN and CDR2 SYDVKM. The CDR3 DNA reads TGTGCCAGCAGTTTTAGGACCGCCGGGGGTTCACCCCTCCACTTT. Its protein product is CASSFRTAGGSPLHF.

The V gene is TRBV5-8, the J gene TRBJ2-3; TRBD2 is a possible D gene (6 bases). V was trimmed by 1 base and J by 4 bases, leaving 13 bases between them. Germline V lookup: CDR1 SGHTS, CDR2 YDEGEE. The CDR3 contains 15 residues. CDR3 sequence: CASSLFRGSADTQYF. The CDR3 DNA follows: TGTGCCAGCAGCTTGTTTCGGGGGAGCGCAGATACGCAGTATTTT.

The chain links TRBV28 to TRBJ1-2, with 8 bases that match TRBD1. V dropped 2 bases and J dropped 3; count of bases not matched to a gene: 8. The CDR3 totals 16 residues. Germline V gene data show CDR1 as MDHEN and CDR2 as SYDVKM. The CDR3 DNA reads TGTGCCAGCAGTTTACGACAGGGGATGCAGCACTATGGCTACACCTTC. Its protein product is CASSLRQGMQHYGYTF.

The chain uses TRBV4-1 and TRBJ1-1; 7 nucleotides line up with TRBD1. J gave up 8 bases and V 4 bases, and 1 base lay outside the gene matches. CDR1 and CDR2 from the germline V gene are MGHRA and YSYEKL. This CDR3 has 11 amino acids. The CDR3 coding sequence is TGCGCCAGCAGCCGGACAGGAGAAGCTTTCTTT. It specifies CASSRTGEAFF.

The V call is TRBV19, the J call TRBJ2-2; D call uncertain. V was trimmed by 6 bases and J by 1 base, leaving 9 bases between them. This CDR3 comprises 14 residues. Germline assignment: CDR1 LNHDA and CDR2 SQIVND (reference sequence). The DNA of the CDR3 is TGTGCCAGTAGAAAGTCAGGGAACACCGGGGAGCTGTTTTTT. Translation: CASRKSGNTGELFF. The complete variable domain, with remaining parts taken from reference TRBV19 and TRBJ2-2, reads DGGITQSPKYLFRKEGQNVTLSCEQNLNHDAMYWYRQDPGQGLRLIYYSQIVNDFQKGDIAEGYSVSREKKESFPLTVTSAQKNPTAFYLCASRKSGNTGELFFGEGSRLTVL.

This clone was counted a single time. CDR3: CASRVAGLHEQYF. The CDR3 region has the DNA TGTGCCAGCAGGGTAGCAGGGCTCCACGAGCAGTACTTC. V usage is TRBV5-4 and J usage is TRBJ2-7; possible D gene TRBD1, 5 bases. This CDR3 contains 13 residues. Germline lookup yields CDR1 SGHNT and CDR2 YYREEE (reference sequence). The V and J ends lost 5 bases and 5 bases respectively, with 14 bases between them. Together with reference TRBV5-4 and TRBJ2-7, the CDR3 gives the full variable domain: ETGVTQSPTHLIKTRGQQVTLRCSSQSGHNTVSWYQQALGQGPQFIFQYYREEENGRGNFPPRFSGLQFPNYSSELNVNALELDDSALYLCASRVAGLHEQYFGPGTRLTVT.

The rearrangement joins TRBV12-3 or TRBV12-4 to TRBJ2-7; no reliable D call. This CDR3 has 13 residues. Trimming cost V 11 bases and J 4 bases, with 18 bases left between them. The CDR3 DNA is TGTGCCTGCCGCCCCGCGGCCAAATACGAGCAGTACTTC. Protein: CACRPAAKYEQYF.

The rearrangement links TRBV6-5 to TRBJ2-1; no definite D call. This CDR3 comprises 14 residues. Germline assignment: CDR1 MNHEY and CDR2 SVGAGI. V was clipped by 2 bases and J by 6 bases, with 11 bases between them. The DNA of the CDR3 is TGTGCCAGCAGTTACGGTCTGTCGGGCAATGAGCAGTTCTTC. Translating it yields CASSYGLSGNEQFF.

This sequence joins TRBV5-4 and TRBJ2-5, with D maybe TRBD1 (5 bases). CDR1 is SGHNT, CDR2 YYREEE, per germline (reference sequence). The CDR3 has 13 residues. The V end was cut by 2 bases, the J end by 5 bases, with 10 bases between. In DNA form, the CDR3 reads TGTGCCAGCAGCTTAAAGGGGCGGGAGACCCAGTACTTC. It specifies CASSLKGRETQYF.

This clone was counted a single time. The V call is TRBV19, the J call TRBJ2-7; 10 bases match TRBD1. The CDR3 totals 16 residues. With 5 bases clipped from V and 3 bases from J, the junction kept 10 bases outside the gene matches. Germline V gene data show CDR1 as LNHDA and CDR2 as SQIVND (reference sequence). The CDR3 loop is CASSPKGDRGLYEQYF. The CDR3 nucleotides read TGTGCCAGTAGTCCAAAGGGGGACAGGGGACTCTACGAGCAGTACTTC.

The CDR3 sequence is CASSFDSYGYTF. The CDR3 DNA sequence: TGTGCCAGCAGCTTCGATAGCTATGGCTACACCTTC. The chain combines TRBV7-2 with TRBJ1-2, with D unclear. Germline assignment: CDR1 SGHTA and CDR2 FQGNSA. The CDR3 consists of 12 residues. V was clipped by 3 bases and J by 4 bases, with 6 bases between them.

This clone was detected a few times. The rearrangement uses TRBV3-1 (or the pseudogene TRBV3-2) and TRBJ1-1, with D unresolved. This CDR3 is 13 amino acids long. Trimming removed 0 bases at V and 4 bases at J, with 6 bases between. Germline CDR1 and CDR2: LGHDT and YNNKEL (reference sequence). CDR3 in amino acids: CASSQDRGTEAFF. CDR3 nucleotides: TGTGCCAGCAGCCAAGATCGGGGCACTGAAGCTTTCTTT.

Here the CDR3 DNA reads TGTGCCAGCAGCTCCGAACCAGCGGGAGAGGGGGAGACCCAGTACTTC. Amino acid sequence: CASSSEPAGEGETQYF. The chain links TRBV5-6 to TRBJ2-5; 8 nucleotides match TRBD2. CDR1 is SGHDT, CDR2 YYEEEE, per germline. V trimming: 3 bases; J trimming: 5 bases; junction bases outside the gene matches: 12. The CDR3 totals 16 residues. The whole variable domain, remainder taken from reference TRBV5-6 and TRBJ2-5, is DAGVTQSPTHLIKTRGQQVTLRCSPKSGHDTVSWYQQALGQGPQFIFQYYEEEERQRGNFPDRFSGHQFPNYSSELNVNALLLGDSALYLCASSSEPAGEGETQYFGPGTRLLVL.

The V call is TRBV4-1, the J call TRBJ1-1, with a weak D call TRBD1 (5 bases). CDR3 length: 16 amino acids. Germline CDR1 MGHRA, CDR2 YSYEKL. V lost 0 bases and J 1 base, leaving 12 bases between the germline ends. In DNA form, the CDR3 reads TGCGCCAGCAGCCAAGATTATAGACAGCCGAACACTGAAGCTTTCTTT. This encodes CASSQDYRQPNTEAFF.

This clone appeared a single time. J is TRBJ1-1 and V is TRBV3-1 (or the pseudogene TRBV3-2); D may be TRBD1 (6 bases). Germline V gene data show CDR1 as LGHDT and CDR2 as YNNKEL (reference sequence). This CDR3 region has 15 residues. Deletions cut 1 base from V and 1 base from J, with 10 bases between. CDR3 nucleotides: TGTGCCAGCAGCCAAGCCGGACAGCCGAACACTGAAGCTTTCTTT. It is translated as CASSQAGQPNTEAFF.